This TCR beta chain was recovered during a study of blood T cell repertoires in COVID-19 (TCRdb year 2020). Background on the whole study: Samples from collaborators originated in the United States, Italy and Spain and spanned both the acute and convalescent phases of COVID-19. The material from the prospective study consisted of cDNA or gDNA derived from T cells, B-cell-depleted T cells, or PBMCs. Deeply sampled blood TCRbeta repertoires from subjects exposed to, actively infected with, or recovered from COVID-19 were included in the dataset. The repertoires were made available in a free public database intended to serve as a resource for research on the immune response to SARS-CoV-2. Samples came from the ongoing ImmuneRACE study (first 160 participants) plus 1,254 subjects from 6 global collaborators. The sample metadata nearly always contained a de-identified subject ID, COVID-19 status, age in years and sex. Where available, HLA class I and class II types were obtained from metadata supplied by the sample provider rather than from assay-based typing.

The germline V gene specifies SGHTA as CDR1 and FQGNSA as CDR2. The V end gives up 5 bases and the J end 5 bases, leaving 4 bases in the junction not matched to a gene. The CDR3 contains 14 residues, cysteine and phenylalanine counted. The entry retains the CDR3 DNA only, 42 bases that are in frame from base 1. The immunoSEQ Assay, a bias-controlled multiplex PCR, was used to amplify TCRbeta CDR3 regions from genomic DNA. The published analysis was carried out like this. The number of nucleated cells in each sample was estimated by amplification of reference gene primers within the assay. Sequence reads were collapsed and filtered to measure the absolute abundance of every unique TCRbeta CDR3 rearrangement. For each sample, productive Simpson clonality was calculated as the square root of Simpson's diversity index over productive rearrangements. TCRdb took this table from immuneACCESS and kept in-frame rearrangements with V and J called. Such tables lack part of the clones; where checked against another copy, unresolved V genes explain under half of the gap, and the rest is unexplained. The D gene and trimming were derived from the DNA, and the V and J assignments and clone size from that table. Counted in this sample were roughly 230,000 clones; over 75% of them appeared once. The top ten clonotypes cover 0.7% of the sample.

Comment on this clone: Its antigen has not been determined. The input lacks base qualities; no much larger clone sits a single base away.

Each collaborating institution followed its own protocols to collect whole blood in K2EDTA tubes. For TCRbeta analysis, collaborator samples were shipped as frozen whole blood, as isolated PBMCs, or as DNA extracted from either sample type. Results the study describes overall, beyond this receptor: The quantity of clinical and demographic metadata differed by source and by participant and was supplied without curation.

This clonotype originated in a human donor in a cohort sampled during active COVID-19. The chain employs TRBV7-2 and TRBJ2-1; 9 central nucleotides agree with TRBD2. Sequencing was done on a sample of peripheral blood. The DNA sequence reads TGTGCCAGCAGCACCCGCGGGGGGGACAATGAGCAGTTCTTC. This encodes CASSTRGGDNEQFF. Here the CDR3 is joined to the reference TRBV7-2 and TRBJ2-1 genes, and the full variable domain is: GAGVSQSPSNKVTEKGKDVELRCDPISGHTALYWYRQSLGQGLEFLIYFQGNSAPDKSGLPSDRFSAERTGGSVSTLTIQRTQQEDSAVYLCASSTRGGDNEQFFGPGTRLTVL.